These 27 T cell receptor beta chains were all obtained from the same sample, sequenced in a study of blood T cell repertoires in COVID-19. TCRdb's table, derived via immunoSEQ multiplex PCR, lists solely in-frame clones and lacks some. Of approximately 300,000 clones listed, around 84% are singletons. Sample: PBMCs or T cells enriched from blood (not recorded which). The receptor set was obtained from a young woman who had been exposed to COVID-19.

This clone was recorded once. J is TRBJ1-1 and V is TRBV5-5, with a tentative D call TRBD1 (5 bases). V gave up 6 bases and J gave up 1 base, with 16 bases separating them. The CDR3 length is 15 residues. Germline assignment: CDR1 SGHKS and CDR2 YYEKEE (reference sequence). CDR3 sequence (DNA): TGTGCCAGCACCCGGACAATCCAGGGGAACACTGAAGCTTTCTTT. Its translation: CASTRTIQGNTEAFF.

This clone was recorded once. The CDR3 here is CASSRDAGNQPQHF. The CDR3 DNA is TGTGCCAGCAGCCGCGACGCAGGGAATCAGCCCCAGCATTTT. The chain combines TRBV7-9 with TRBJ1-5; possible D gene TRBD1, 5 bases. This CDR3 has 14 residues. CDR1 is SEHNR, CDR2 FQNEAQ, per germline (reference sequence). V lost 5 bases and J 4 bases, leaving 12 bases between the germline ends. The whole variable domain, remainder taken from reference TRBV7-9 and TRBJ1-5, is DTGVSQNPRHKITKRGQNVTFRCDPISEHNRLYWYRQTLGQGPEFLTYFQNEAQLEKSRLLSDRFSAERPKGSFSTLEIQRTEQGDSAMYLCASSRDAGNQPQHFGDGTRLSIL.

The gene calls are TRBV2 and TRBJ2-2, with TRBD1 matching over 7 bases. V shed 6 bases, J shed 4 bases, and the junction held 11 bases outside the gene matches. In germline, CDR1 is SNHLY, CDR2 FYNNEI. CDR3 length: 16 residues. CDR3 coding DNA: TGTGCCAGCAGATTGGAGACAGGGATTGGCACCGGGGAGCTGTTTTTT. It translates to CASRLETGIGTGELFF.

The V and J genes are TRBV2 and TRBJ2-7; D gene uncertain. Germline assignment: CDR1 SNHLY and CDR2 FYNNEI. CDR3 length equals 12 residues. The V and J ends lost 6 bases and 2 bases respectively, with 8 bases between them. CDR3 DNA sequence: TGTGCCAGCAGACCAGGTACCTACGAGCAGTACTTC. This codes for CASRPGTYEQYF.

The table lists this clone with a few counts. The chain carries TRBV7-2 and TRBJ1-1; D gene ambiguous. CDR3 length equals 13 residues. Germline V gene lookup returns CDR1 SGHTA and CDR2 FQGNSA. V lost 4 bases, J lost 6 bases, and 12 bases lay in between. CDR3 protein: CASSSEMRAEAFF. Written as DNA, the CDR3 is TGTGCCAGCAGCTCGGAGATGCGCGCTGAAGCTTTCTTT.

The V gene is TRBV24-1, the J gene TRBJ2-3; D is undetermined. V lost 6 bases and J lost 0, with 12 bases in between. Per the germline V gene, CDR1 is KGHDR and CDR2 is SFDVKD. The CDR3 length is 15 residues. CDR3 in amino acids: CATSRNSGSTDTQYF. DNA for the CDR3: TGTGCCACCAGTCGAAACTCCGGGAGCACAGATACGCAGTATTTT.

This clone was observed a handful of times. CDR3 nucleotides: TGTGCCAGCAGTGACCCCTATCTACCGGGGAGGCATTGCAATCAGCCCCAGCATTTT. Its protein product is CASSDPYLPGRHCNQPQHF. The V and J genes are TRBV6-4 and TRBJ1-5; no firm D call. Germline V CDR1 and CDR2: MRHNA, SNTAGT. This CDR3 is built from 19 residues. Trimming removed 2 bases from V and 2 bases from J, with 22 bases in between.

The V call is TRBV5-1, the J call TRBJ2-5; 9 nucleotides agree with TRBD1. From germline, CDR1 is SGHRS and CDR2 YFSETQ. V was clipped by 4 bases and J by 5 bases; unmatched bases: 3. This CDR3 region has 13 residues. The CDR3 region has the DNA TGCGCCAGCAGCAGGACAGGGGAGGAGACCCAGTACTTC. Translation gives CASSRTGEETQYF.

The CDR3, as DNA: TGTGCCAGCAGTTCCGACAGGGCTAACTATGGCTACACCTTC. It translates to CASSSDRANYGYTF. The gene calls are TRBV28 and TRBJ1-2, with 7 bases fitting TRBD1. Germline V gene lookup returns CDR1 MDHEN and CDR2 SYDVKM. V was pared by 4 bases and J by 0 bases, with 2 bases of the junction left unmatched. The CDR3 runs 14 residues.

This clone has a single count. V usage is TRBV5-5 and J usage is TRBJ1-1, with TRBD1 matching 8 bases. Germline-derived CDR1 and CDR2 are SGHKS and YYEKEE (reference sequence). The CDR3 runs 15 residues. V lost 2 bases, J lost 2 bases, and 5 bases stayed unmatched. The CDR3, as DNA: TGTGCCAGCAGCTTATATGGGACAGGAAACACTGAAGCTTTCTTT. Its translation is CASSLYGTGNTEAFF.

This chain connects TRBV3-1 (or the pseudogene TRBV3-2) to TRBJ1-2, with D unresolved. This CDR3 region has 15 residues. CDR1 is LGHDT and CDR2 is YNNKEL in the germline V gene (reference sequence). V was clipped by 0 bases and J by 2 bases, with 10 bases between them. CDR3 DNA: TGTGCCAGCAGCCAAGATCAGATCGGGAACTATGGCTACACCTTC. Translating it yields CASSQDQIGNYGYTF.

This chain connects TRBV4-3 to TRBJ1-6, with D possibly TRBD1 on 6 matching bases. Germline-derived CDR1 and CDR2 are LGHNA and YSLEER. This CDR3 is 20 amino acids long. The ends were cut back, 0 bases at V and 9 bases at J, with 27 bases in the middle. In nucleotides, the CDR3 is TGCGCCAGCAGCCAAGATGGGATACAGGGAGACTTGTTTTGGAGTTCACCCCTCCACTTT. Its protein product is CASSQDGIQGDLFWSSPLHF.

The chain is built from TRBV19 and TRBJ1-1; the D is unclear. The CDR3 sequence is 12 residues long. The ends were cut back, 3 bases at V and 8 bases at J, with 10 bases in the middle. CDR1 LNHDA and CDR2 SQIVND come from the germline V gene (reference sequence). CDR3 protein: CASSIHREEAFF. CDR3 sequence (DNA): TGTGCCAGTAGTATTCACCGGGAAGAAGCTTTCTTT.

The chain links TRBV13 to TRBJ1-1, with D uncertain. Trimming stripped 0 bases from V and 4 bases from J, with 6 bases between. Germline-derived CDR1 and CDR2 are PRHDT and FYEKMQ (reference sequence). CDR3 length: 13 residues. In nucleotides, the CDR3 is TGTGCCAGCAGCTTAGGCGGTATCACTGAAGCTTTCTTT. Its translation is CASSLGGITEAFF.

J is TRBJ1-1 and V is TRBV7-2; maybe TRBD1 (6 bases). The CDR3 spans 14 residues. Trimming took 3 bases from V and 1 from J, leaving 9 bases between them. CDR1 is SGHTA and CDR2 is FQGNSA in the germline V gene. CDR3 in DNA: TGTGCCAGCAGCTTGGACAGACAGAACACTGAAGCTTTCTTT. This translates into CASSLDRQNTEAFF.

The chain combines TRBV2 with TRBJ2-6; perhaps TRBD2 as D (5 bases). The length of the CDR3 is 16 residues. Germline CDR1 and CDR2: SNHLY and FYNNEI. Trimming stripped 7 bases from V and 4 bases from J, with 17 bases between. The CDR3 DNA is TGTGCCAGCACCCGATCGAGGGAGACGGGGGCCAACGTCCTGACTTTC. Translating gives CASTRSRETGANVLTF.

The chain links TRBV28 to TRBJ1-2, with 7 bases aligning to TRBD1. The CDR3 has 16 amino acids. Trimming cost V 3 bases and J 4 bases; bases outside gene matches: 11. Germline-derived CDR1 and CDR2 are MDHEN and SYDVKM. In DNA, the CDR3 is TGTGCCAGCAGTTTGGTCTCCCGGGACAGCATCTATGGCTACACCTTC. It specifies CASSLVSRDSIYGYTF.

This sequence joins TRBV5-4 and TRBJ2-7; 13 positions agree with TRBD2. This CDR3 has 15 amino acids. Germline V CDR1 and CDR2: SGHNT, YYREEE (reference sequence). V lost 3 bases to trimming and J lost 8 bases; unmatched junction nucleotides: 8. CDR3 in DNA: TGTGCCAGCAGCTCCCGGACTAGCGGGGGTACCCAGCAGTACTTC. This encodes CASSSRTSGGTQQYF.

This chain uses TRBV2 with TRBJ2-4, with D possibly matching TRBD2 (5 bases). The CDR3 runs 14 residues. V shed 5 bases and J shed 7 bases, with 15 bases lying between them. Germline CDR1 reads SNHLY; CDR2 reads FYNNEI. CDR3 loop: CASSTLGSSNIQYF. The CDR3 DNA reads TGTGCCAGCAGTACACTAGGATCTTCGAACATTCAGTACTTC.

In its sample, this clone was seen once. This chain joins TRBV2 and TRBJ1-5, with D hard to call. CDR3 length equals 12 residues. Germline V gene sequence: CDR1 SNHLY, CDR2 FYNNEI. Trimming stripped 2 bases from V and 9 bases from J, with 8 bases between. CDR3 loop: CASSEREWPQHF. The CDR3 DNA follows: TGTGCCAGCAGTGAAAGAGAGTGGCCCCAGCATTTT.

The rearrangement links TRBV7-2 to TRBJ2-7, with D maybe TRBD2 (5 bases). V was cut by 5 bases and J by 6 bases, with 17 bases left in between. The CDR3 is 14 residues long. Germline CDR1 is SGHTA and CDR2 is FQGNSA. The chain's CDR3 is CASSPGGGGSEQYF. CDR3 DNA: TGTGCCAGCAGCCCCGGTGGAGGAGGTAGCGAGCAGTACTTC.

The CDR3 bases are TGTGCCAGCTCATCTCCTAGCGGGGGTACGGGAGAGACCCAGTACTTC. The encoded protein is CASSSPSGGTGETQYF. This chain connects TRBV18 to TRBJ2-5; 10 positions match TRBD2. From germline, CDR1 is KGHSH and CDR2 LQKENI. V was clipped by 5 bases and J by 4 bases; unmatched bases: 10. The CDR3 is 16 amino acids.

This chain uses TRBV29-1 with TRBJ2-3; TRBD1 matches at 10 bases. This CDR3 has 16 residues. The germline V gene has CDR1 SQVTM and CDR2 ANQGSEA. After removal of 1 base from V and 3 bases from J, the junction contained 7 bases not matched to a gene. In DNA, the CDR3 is TGCAGCGTTGAAGCGACGGGGGACAGGGGAACAGATACGCAGTATTTT. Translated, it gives CSVEATGDRGTDTQYF.

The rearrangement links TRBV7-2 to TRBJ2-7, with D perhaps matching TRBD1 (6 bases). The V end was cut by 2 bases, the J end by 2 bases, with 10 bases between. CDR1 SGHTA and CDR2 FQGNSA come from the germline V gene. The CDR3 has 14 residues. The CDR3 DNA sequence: TGTGCCAGCAGCTTAAAACAGGGTCCCTACGAGCAGTACTTC. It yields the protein CASSLKQGPYEQYF.

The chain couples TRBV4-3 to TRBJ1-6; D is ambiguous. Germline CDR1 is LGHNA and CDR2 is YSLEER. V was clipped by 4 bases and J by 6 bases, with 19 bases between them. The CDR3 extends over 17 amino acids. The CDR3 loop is CASSLENSRLGNSPLHF. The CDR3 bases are TGCGCCAGCAGCCTAGAGAATTCGAGGTTGGGTAATTCACCCCTCCACTTT.

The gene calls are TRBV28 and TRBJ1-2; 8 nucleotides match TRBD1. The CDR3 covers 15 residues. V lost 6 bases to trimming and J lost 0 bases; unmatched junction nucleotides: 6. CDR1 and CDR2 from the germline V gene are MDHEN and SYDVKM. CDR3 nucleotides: TGTGCCAGCAGGCCTCTGGGACAGGCTAACTATGGCTACACCTTC. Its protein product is CASRPLGQANYGYTF.

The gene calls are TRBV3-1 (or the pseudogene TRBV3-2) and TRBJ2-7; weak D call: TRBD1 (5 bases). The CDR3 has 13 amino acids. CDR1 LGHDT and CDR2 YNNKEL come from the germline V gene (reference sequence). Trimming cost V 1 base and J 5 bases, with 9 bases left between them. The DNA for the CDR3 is TGTGCCAGCAGCCAAGGCGGACAAAACGAGCAGTACTTC. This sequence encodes CASSQGGQNEQYF.